This TCR beta chain was retrieved from a study of blood T cell repertoires in COVID-19. At the level of the study: Samples taken during acute and convalescent COVID-19 were collected in the United States, Italy and Spain.

Germline V gene sequence: CDR1 SGHTA, CDR2 FQGNSA. Trimming took off 5 bases at V and 6 bases at J, with 16 bases between the two ends. The CDR3 spans 15 residues. This clone was recorded a few times. Clones were read by immunoSEQ multiplex PCR, and TCRdb kept only the in-frame ones, dropping some. Found here are 150,000 to 200,000 clones, roughly four fifths of them singletons; the top ten hold around 7.3%. The sequenced material came from peripheral blood. The J gene is TRBJ1-4, the V gene TRBV7-2; no clear D gene. The clonotype was recovered from a woman aged 65 to 85 with COVID-19, enrolled during active disease. This CDR3 is CASSPRGRWDEKLFF. The CDR3 DNA reads as TGTGCCAGCAGCCCCCGAGGTAGATGGGATGAAAAACTGTTTTTT.